These 11 T cell receptor beta chains originate from one sample sequenced in a study of T cells in Graves' hyperthyroidism and ophthalmopathy. There were TCR beta CDR3 regions amplified from RNA transcripts. Carried out on the TCR CDR3, a first-round RT-PCR used the HTBI primer set. TCRdb called the multiplex PCR reads again in MiXCR, with one record for every CDR3 protein. Here the sample spans some 510,000 distinct CDR3 sequences, about 43% being singletons. Input material: peripheral blood or thyroid tissue (not recorded which). Every receptor here comes from a woman aged 18-30 years with Graves' hyperthyroidism.

This rearrangement joins TRBV11-1 to TRBJ2-6; 7 nucleotides match TRBD1. CDR3 length equals 11 residues. V lost 4 bases and J lost 15; bases outside the gene matches: 3. Germline V gene data show CDR1 as SGHAT and CDR2 as FQDESV (reference sequence). CDR3 DNA sequence: TGTGCCAGCAGCTCTGACAGGGACCTGACTTTC. It is translated as CASSSDRDLTF.

The chain is built from TRBV10-3 and TRBJ2-7, with TRBD2 as a possible D gene (5 bases). Trimming took 7 bases from V and 2 from J, leaving 12 bases between them. Germline V CDR1 and CDR2: ENHRY, SYGVKD. This CDR3 has 13 amino acids. The CDR3 nucleotides are TGTGCCATCACTGGGGAGAGGACCTACGAGCAGTACTTC. Its translation: CAITGERTYEQYF.

The genes are TRBV20-1 and TRBJ1-2, with a weak D call TRBD1 (5 bases). V was pared by 7 bases and J by 4 bases, with 10 bases between. The CDR3 runs 11 residues. CDR1 is DFQATT, CDR2 SNEGSKA, per germline (reference sequence). This CDR3 reads CSVTELYGYTF. In DNA form, the CDR3 reads TGCAGTGTGACAGAGCTCTATGGCTACACCTTC.

The chain joins TRBV5-1 to TRBJ1-2, with D unresolved. The CDR3 extends over 14 amino acids. Trimming took 4 bases from V and 4 from J, leaving 14 bases between them. Germline V gene data show CDR1 as SGHRS and CDR2 as YFSETQ. Here the CDR3 DNA reads TGCGCCAGCAGCCCAGACGGGCCCTCCTATGGCTACACCTTC. Encoded protein: CASSPDGPSYGYTF.

The rearrangement links TRBV7-8 to TRBJ2-7; perhaps TRBD1 as D (5 bases). This CDR3 is built from 16 residues. V was shortened by 4 bases and J by 3 bases, with 19 bases between the two germline ends. Germline-derived CDR1 and CDR2 are SGHVS and FQNEAQ. The CDR3 region is CASSYQGPWGYYEQYF. The DNA of the CDR3 is TGTGCCAGCAGCTACCAAGGGCCTTGGGGCTACTACGAGCAGTACTTC.

Remarks on this clonotype: A much larger clone lies a single base off, so this may be a read error. The chain joins TRBV25-1 to TRBJ1-6, with TRBD1 identical over 10 bases. Per the germline V gene, CDR1 is MGHDK and CDR2 is SYGVNS. The CDR3 contains 15 residues. J lost 9 bases, V lost 6 bases, and 8 bases had no gene match. CDR3 loop: CASSLGQGQGSPLHF. The CDR3 DNA follows: TGTGCCAGCAGCTTGGGACAGGGGCAGGGTTCACCCCTCCACTTT. The full variable domain, its missing parts supplied by reference TRBV25-1 and TRBJ1-6, is EADIYQTPRYLVIGTGKKITLECSQTMGHDKMYWYQQDPGMELHLIHYSYGVNSTEKGDLSSESTVSRIRTEHFPLTLESARPSHTSQYLCASSLGQGQGSPLHFGNGTRLTVT.

This chain joins TRBV20-1 and TRBJ1-2; D is perhaps TRBD1 (5 bases). The germline CDR1 and CDR2 sequences are DFQATT and SNEGSKA (reference sequence). The V gene lost 4 bases and the J gene lost 7 bases, with 13 bases spanning the gap. CDR3 length: 12 residues. The DNA of the CDR3 is TGCAGTGCTACCACAGGAAGAGCTGGCTACACCTTC. It specifies CSATTGRAGYTF.

This chain uses TRBV7-2 with TRBJ1-1, with 7 bases that match TRBD1. CDR1 is SGHTA, CDR2 FQGNSA, per germline. V lost 3 bases, J lost 1 base, and 5 bases stayed unmatched. The CDR3 runs to 15 residues. The CDR3 sequence is CASSFGWDRNTEAFF. CDR3 coding DNA: TGTGCCAGCAGCTTCGGGTGGGACAGGAACACTGAAGCTTTCTTT.

The V and J genes are TRBV29-1 and TRBJ2-6, with 8 bases aligning to TRBD1. The CDR3 is made up of 15 amino acids. The trim removed 5 bases at V and 2 bases at J, leaving 5 bases unmatched. CDR1 is SQVTM, CDR2 ANQGSEA, per germline. This chain's CDR3 is CSVHRDRPGANVLTF. The CDR3 DNA is TGCAGCGTTCACCGGGACAGGCCTGGGGCCAACGTCCTGACTTTC. Together with reference TRBV29-1 and TRBJ2-6, the CDR3 gives the full variable domain: SAVISQKPSRDICQRGTSLTIQCQVDSQVTMMFWYRQQPGQSLTLIATANQGSEATYESGFVIDKFPISRPNLTFSTLTVSNMSPEDSSIYLCSVHRDRPGANVLTFGAGSRLTVL.

In its sample, this clonotype was seen a few times. This chain links TRBV14 with TRBJ1-1; D not resolved. V lost 0 bases, J lost 8 bases, and 13 bases lay in between. This CDR3 is built from 14 residues. Germline CDR1 SGHDN, CDR2 FVKESK. CDR3 DNA: TGTGCCAGCAGCCAAGATCTCCACGGAACCGAAGCTTTCTTT. This translates into CASSQDLHGTEAFF.

The genes are TRBV7-9 and TRBJ2-1; the match to TRBD2 covers 12 bases. The CDR3 has 15 residues. Germline V gives CDR1 SEHNR, CDR2 FQNEAQ (reference sequence). Losses at the gene ends were 5 bases for V and 9 bases for J; bases not matched to a gene: 8. Here the CDR3 reads CASSNLAGGLTEQFF. CDR3 DNA: TGTGCCAGCAGCAATCTAGCGGGAGGGCTTACTGAGCAGTTCTTC.